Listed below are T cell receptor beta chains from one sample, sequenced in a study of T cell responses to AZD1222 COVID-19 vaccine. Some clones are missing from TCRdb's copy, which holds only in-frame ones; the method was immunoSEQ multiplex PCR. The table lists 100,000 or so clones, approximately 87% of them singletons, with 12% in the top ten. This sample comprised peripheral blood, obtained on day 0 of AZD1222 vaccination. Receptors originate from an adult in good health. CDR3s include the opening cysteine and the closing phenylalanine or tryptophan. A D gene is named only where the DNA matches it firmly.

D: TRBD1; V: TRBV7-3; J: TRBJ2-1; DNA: TGTGCCAGCAGCTTAGACAGGGGGCATGGGCAGTTCTTC; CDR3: CASSLDRGHGQFF
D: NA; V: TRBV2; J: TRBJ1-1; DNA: TGTGCCAGCAACTTCCAGGCAGGAATAAACACTGAAGCTTTCTTT; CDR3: CASNFQAGINTEAFF
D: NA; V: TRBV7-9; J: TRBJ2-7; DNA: TGTGCCTCGGGGGACGGCTCCTACGAGCAGTACTTC; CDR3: CASGDGSYEQYF
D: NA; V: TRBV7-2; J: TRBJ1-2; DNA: TGTGCCAGCAGCTTAGCCTGGGTTGGCTATGGCTACACCTTC; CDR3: CASSLAWVGYGYTF
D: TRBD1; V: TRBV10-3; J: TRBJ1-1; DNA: TGTGCCATCAGGGAGGACAGGGCCTTCCCTGAAGCTTTCTTT; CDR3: CAIREDRAFPEAFF
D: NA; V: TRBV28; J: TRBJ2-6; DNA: TGTGCCAGCAGTTACGACGGCTTCTCTGGGGCCAACGTCCTGACTTTC; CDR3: CASSYDGFSGANVLTF
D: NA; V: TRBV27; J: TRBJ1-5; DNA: TGTGCCATTCCGGGAATTGGTAATCAGCCCCAGCATTTT; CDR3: CAIPGIGNQPQHF
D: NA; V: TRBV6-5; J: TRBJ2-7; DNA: TGTGCCAGCAGTTACACCTCTCGGGGGATTCACTACGAGCAGTACTTC; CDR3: CASSYTSRGIHYEQYF
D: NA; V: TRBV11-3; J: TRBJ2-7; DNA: TGTGCCAGCAGCTTCCTACAGGGCGAGCAGTACTTC; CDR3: CASSFLQGEQYF
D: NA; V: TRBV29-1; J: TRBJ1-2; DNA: TGCAGCGTTAAGGACCGCAGCTATGGCTACACCTTC; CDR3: CSVKDRSYGYTF
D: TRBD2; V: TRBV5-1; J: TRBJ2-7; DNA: TGCGCCAGCAGTCTCTGGACCGGACTAGCGGGACCGAGCTCCTACGAGCAGTACTTC; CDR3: CASSLWTGLAGPSSYEQYF
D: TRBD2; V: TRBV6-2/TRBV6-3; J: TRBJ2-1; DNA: TGTGCCAGCAGTAGGGTACTAGCGGGAGGGCCTACGCAGTTCTTC; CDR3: CASSRVLAGGPTQFF